Presented here are 10 T cell receptor beta chains from one specimen sequenced in a study of OX40 agonist ivuxolimab in advanced cancers. Libraries were prepared by immunoSEQ multiplex PCR; TCRdb keeps only in-frame clonotypes and omits some of them. This table holds just under 65,000 clones, approximately 90% found once. This sample comprised CD4+ or CD8+ T cells sorted from blood, obtained in a trial of the OX40 agonist ivuxolimab. The receptors shown here come from an adult with an advanced solid tumor such as melanoma, head and neck, liver or kidney cancer.

The genes are TRBV10-1 and TRBJ1-3, with D perhaps TRBD1 (6 bases). Germline CDR1 reads WNHNN; CDR2 reads SYGVQD (reference sequence). The V end was cut by 0 bases, the J end by 1 base, with 7 bases between. The CDR3 extends over 15 amino acids. The CDR3: CASSESGGSGNTIYF. The DNA for the CDR3 is TGCGCCAGCAGTGAGTCAGGGGGATCTGGAAACACCATATATTTT.

The J gene is TRBJ2-7, the V gene TRBV5-8, with 10 nucleotides matching TRBD1. Germline V gene sequence: CDR1 SGHTS, CDR2 YDEGEE. J gave up 4 bases and V 4 bases, and 8 bases lay outside the gene matches. CDR3 length: 15 residues. The CDR3 region has the DNA TGTGCCAGCAGCATTGGACAGGGGGGACAATACGAGCAGTACTTC. It translates to CASSIGQGGQYEQYF.

V is TRBV11-1 and J is TRBJ2-1, with 10 bases matching TRBD2. From germline, CDR1 is SGHAT and CDR2 FQDESV (reference sequence). This CDR3 contains 15 residues. Trimming at V came to 5 bases and at J to 4 bases, leaving 5 bases not matched to a gene. The CDR3 spells CASSQSGGAYNEQFF. The CDR3 coding sequence is TGTGCCAGCAGCCAAAGCGGGGGGGCTTACAATGAGCAGTTCTTC.

The CDR3 region has the DNA TGTGCCAGCAGGCTAGGCGGGAGGGCCCGCACAGATACGCAGTATTTT. Its protein is CASRLGGRARTDTQYF. The J gene is TRBJ2-3, the V gene TRBV6-6; 9 bases align to TRBD2. Germline V gene lookup returns CDR1 MNHNY and CDR2 SVGAGI (reference sequence). CDR3 size: 16 residues. Germline trimming cut 6 bases from V and 1 base from J; bases unmatched to any gene: 8.

The CDR3 DNA sequence: TGCGCCAGCAGTGACGCGGGAGCTCGCTACAATGAGCAGTTCTTC. Its protein is CASSDAGARYNEQFF. The chain couples TRBV10-1 to TRBJ2-1; 7 bases match TRBD2. The trim removed 3 bases at V and 3 bases at J, leaving 5 bases unmatched. Germline V gene lookup returns CDR1 WNHNN and CDR2 SYGVQD (reference sequence). The CDR3 loop spans 15 amino acids.

The CDR3 nucleotides read TGTGCCAGCAGCAAACAGGGGCACGAGCAGTACTTC. This encodes CASSKQGHEQYF. The rearrangement uses TRBV5-4 and TRBJ2-7; 7 positions match TRBD1. V trimming: 4 bases; J trimming: 5 bases; junction bases outside the gene matches: 3. Germline CDR1 is SGHNT and CDR2 is YYREEE (reference sequence). CDR3 length equals 12 residues.

The chain links TRBV10-3 to TRBJ2-5; 8 positions match TRBD1. Germline loops: CDR1 ENHRY, CDR2 SYGVKD. The ends lost 5 bases at V and 1 base at J; junction bases unmatched: 3. The CDR3 is 14 amino acids. Here the CDR3 DNA reads TGTGCCATCAGTCGGGACAGGAGCCAAGAGACCCAGTACTTC. The encoded protein is CAISRDRSQETQYF.

The chain joins TRBV18 to TRBJ2-5; D gene ambiguous. The J call may be wrong; the DNA end is better matched by TRBJ2-7. The CDR3 sequence is 15 residues long. Germline V gives CDR1 KGHSH, CDR2 LQKENI. CDR3 residues: CASSPSNTPDYEQYF. The CDR3 nucleotides are TGTGCCAGCTCACCCTCGAACACTCCAGACTACGAGCAGTACTTC.

This clone appeared a single time. CDR3: CASTRKGDRGRGTEAFF. In nucleotides, the CDR3 is TGTGCCAGCACCCGAAAGGGGGACAGGGGGCGCGGCACTGAAGCTTTCTTT. The chain links TRBV14 to TRBJ1-1; 12 bases line up with TRBD1. The germline gives CDR1 SGHDN, CDR2 FVKESK. V lost 7 bases and J lost 4; bases outside the gene matches: 13. This CDR3 spans 17 amino acids.

The genes are TRBV30 and TRBJ2-1; unclear D gene. The CDR3 totals 13 residues. The V gene lost 1 base and the J gene lost 4 bases, with 8 bases spanning the gap. From germline, CDR1 is GTSNPN and CDR2 SVGIG (reference sequence). The CDR3, as DNA: TGTGCCTGGAGTGCGGGCTTATACAATGAGCAGTTCTTC. Protein sequence: CAWSAGLYNEQFF.